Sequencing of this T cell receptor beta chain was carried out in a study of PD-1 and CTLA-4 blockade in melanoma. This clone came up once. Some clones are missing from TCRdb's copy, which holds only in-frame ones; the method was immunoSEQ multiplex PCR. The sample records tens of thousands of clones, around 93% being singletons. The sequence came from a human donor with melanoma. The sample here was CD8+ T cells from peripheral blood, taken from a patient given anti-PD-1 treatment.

The DNA for the CDR3 is TGTGCCAGTAGTATAGATCAACGGGCGAACACTGAAGCTTTCTTT. Amino acids: CASSIDQRANTEAFF. The chain combines TRBV19 with TRBJ1-1; no reliable D call. The V end was cut by 0 bases, the J end by 1 base, with 9 bases between. Germline CDR1 LNHDA, CDR2 SQIVND (reference sequence). CDR3 size: 15 residues.